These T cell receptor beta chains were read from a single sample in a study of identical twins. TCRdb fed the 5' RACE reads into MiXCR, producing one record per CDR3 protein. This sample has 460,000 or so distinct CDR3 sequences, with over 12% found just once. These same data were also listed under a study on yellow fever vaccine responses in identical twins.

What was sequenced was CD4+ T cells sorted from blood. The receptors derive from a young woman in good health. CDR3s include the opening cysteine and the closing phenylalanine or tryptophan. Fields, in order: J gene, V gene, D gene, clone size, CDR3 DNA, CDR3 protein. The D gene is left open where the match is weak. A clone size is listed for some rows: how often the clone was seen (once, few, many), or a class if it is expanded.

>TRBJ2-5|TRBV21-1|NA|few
TGTGCCAGCAGATCGACAGTAGGGCAAGAGACCCAGTACTTC
CASRSTVGQETQYF
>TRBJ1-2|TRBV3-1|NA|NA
TGTGCCAGCAGCCAAGCTGGGGCGACGGCGCGATACACCTTC
CASSQAGATARYTF
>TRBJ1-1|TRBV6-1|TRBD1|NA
TGTGCCAGCGCCAGGGGGCTGGACACTGAAGCTTTCTTT
CASARGLDTEAFF
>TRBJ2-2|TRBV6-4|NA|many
TGTGCCAGCAGTGACAGCACAACCGGGGAGCTGTTTTTT
CASSDSTTGELFF
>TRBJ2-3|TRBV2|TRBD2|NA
TGTGCCAGCAGCAAACTGGGACTAGTGGGAGATACGCAGTATTTT
CASSKLGLVGDTQYF
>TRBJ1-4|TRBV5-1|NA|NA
TGCGCCAGCAGCCTTCGACGGCCTAATGAAAAACTGTTTTTT
CASSLRRPNEKLFF
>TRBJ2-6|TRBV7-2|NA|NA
TGTGCCAGCAGCTTCAACCCTGGGGCCAACGTCCTGACTTTC
CASSFNPGANVLTF
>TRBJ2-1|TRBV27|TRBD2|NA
TGTGCCAGCAGTCCGATACCTCTAGCGGGAGAGGGAAATGAGCAGTTCTTC
CASSPIPLAGEGNEQFF
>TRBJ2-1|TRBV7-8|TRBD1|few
TGTGCCAGCAGCTTTAAAGGGGGCGACTACAATGAGCAGTTCTTC
CASSFKGGDYNEQFF
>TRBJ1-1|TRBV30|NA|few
TGTGCTTTAACGGGACGGCAAAGTGGCAAGAACACTGAAGCTTTCTTT
CALTGRQSGKNTEAFF
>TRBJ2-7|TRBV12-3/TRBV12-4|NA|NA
TGTGCCAGCAGTTTAGCCGCCGTGGGGTCGGGCGAGCAGTACTTC
CASSLAAVGSGEQYF
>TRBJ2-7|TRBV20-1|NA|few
TGCAGTGCTAGAGATTTGAGTTGGCGGGGAGACTACGAGCAGTACTTC
CSARDLSWRGDYEQYF
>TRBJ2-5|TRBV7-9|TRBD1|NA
TGTGCCAGCAGCTCTTTCCTAACCGGGACAGAGTTCACCCAGTACTTC
CASSSFLTGTEFTQYF
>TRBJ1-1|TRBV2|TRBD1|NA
TGTGCCACCCGGGACAGCGAAACCTTGAACACTGAAGCTTTCTTT
CATRDSETLNTEAFF
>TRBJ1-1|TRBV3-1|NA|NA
TGTGCCAGCAGCCAAGTTAAGGGGGAAGCTTTCTTT
CASSQVKGEAFF
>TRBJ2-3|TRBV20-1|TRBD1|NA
TGCAGTGGGGGGACCGGGTCAGGGGGAACAGATACGCAGTATTTT
CSGGTGSGGTDTQYF
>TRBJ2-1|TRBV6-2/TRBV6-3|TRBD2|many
TGTGCCAGCAGTCCACTAGCGGGAGTCATAGTTGAGCAGTTCTTC
CASSPLAGVIVEQFF
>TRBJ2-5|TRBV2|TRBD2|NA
TGTGCCAGCGGAGCCCGGGAGGGAGAGGCCCAGTACTTC
CASGAREGEAQYF
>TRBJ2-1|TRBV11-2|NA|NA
TGTGCCAGCAGCCCCACAGGCAAAAAAGCCTACAATGAGCAGTTCTTC
CASSPTGKKAYNEQFF
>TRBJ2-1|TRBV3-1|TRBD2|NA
TGTGCCAGCAGCCAAGGTAGCGGGGACAACAATGAGCAGTTCTTC
CASSQGSGDNNEQFF
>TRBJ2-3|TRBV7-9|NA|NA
TGTGCCAGCAGCTTAATGAGGGGGAATACGCAGTATTTT
CASSLMRGNTQYF
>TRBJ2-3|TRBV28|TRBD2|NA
TGTGCCAGCAGTTCGTGGGGACTAGCGGGAGCCAGTGCCTCAGATACGCAGTATTTT
CASSSWGLAGASASDTQYF
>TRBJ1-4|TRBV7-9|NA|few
TGTGCCAGCAGCTTTTCGGTTACTAATGAAAAACTGTTTTTT
CASSFSVTNEKLFF
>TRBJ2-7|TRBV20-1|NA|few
TGCAGTGCTAGTGGAGGAGGGACCTACGAGCAGTACTTC
CSASGGGTYEQYF
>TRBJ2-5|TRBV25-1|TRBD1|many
TGTGCCAGCAGTGAATACCCGGGACAGGGAGACGAGACCCAGTACTTC
CASSEYPGQGDETQYF
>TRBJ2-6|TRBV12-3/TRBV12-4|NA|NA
TGTGCCAGCGCCTACCGGACCCAGACAGCTCTCTCTGGGGCCAACGTCCTGACTTTC
CASAYRTQTALSGANVLTF